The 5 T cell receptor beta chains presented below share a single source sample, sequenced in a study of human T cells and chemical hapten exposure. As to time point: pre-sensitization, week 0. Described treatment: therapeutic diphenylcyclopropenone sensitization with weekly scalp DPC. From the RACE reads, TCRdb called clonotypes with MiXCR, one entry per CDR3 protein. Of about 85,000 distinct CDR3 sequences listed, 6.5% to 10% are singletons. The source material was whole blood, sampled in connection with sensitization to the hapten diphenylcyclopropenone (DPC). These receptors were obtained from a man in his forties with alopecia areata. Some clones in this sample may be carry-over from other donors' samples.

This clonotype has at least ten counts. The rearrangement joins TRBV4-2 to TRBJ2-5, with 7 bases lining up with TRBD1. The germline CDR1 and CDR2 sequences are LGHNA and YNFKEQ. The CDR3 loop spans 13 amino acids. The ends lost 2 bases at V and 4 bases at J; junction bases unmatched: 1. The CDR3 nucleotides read TGTGCCAGCAGCCAAACAGGGGTAGAGACCCAGTACTTC. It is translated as CASSQTGVETQYF.

The CDR3 DNA reads TGCGCCAGCAGCCTCACGGACAGCACAGATACGCAGTATTTT. Amino acid sequence: CASSLTDSTDTQYF. The J gene is TRBJ2-3, the V gene TRBV5-1; D gene uncertain. This CDR3 is built from 14 residues. V was pared by 4 bases and J by 0 bases, with 9 bases between. Germline V gene lookup returns CDR1 SGHRS and CDR2 YFSETQ.

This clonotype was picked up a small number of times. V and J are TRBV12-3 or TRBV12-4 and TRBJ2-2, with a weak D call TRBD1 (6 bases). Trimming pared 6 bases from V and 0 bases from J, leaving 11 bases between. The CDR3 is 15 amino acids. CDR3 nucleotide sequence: TGTGCCAGCAGCCCAAACAGGGCGAACACCGGGGAGCTGTTTTTT. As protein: CASSPNRANTGELFF.

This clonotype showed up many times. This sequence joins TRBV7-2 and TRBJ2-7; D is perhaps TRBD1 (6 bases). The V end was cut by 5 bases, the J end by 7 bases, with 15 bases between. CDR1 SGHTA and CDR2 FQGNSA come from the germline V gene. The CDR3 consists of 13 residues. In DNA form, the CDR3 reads TGTGCCAGCAGCCCGAGGACAGTAAATGAGCAGTACTTC. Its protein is CASSPRTVNEQYF.

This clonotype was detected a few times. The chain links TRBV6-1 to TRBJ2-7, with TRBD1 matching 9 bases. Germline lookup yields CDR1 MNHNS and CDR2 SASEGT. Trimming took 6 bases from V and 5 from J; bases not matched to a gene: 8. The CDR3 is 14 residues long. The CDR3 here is CASRWDRDGNEQYV. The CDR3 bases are TGTGCCAGCAGGTGGGACAGGGATGGTAACGAGCAGTACGTC.